Sequencing of this T cell receptor (beta chain) was carried out in a study of T cells in Graves' hyperthyroidism and ophthalmopathy. This clonotype was counted many times. Its antigen is as yet unknown. From RNA transcripts, TCR beta CDR3 regions were amplified. HTBI primers were employed in a first-round RT-PCR of the TCR CDR3. TCRdb re-derived calls from the multiplex PCR reads in MiXCR, one entry per CDR3 protein. Seen here are approximately 400,000 distinct CDR3 sequences, approximately 15% observed once, and the top ten hold 9.5% to 12%. Study-wide results and limits: A median around 6.8 months before onset, the model predicted ophthalmopathy.

Sequenced material: blood. This TCR came from a woman in her sixties or seventies with Graves' hyperthyroidism.

The CDR3 DNA is TGTGCCAGCAGTTCATTCGGACGGAGCACAGATACGCAGTATTTT. It codes for CASSSFGRSTDTQYF. V is TRBV6-2 or TRBV6-3 and J is TRBJ2-3; the D is unclear. The CDR3 covers 15 residues. Per the germline V gene, CDR1 is MNHEY and CDR2 is SVGEGT. V was pared by 4 bases and J by 0 bases, with 11 bases between.